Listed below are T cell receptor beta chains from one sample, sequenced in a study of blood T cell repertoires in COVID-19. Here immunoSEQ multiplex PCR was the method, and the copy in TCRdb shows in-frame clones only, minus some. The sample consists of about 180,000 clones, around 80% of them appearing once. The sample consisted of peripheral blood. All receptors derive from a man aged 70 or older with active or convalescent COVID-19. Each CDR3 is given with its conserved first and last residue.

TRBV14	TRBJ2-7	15	CASSPDPTEYYEQYF
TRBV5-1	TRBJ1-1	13	CASSATGNTEAFF
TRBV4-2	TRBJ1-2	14	CASSQDGGGDGYTF
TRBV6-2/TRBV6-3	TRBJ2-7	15	CASSSGQGIPYEQYF
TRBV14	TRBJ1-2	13	CASSQGRVGGYTF
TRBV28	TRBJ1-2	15	CASSLWAVTNYGYTF
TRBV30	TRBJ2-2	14	CAWSRARVSGELFF
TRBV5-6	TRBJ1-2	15	CASSLRSGGIYGYTF
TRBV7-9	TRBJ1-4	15	CASRLTGATNEKLFF
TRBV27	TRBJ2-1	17	CASSRVQESAGGNEQFF
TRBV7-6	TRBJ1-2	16	CASSSHGQGDEYGYTF
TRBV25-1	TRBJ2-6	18	CASSAAGPPTSGANVLTF
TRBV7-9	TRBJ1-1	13	CASSLQINTEAFF
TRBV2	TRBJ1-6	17	CASRGPGYGGLDSPLHF
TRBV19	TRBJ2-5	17	CASSRYYRGDGQETQYF
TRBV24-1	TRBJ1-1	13	CATSDYGTAEAFF
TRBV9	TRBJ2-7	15	CASSIGLAGAYEQYF
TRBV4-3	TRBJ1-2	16	CASSPDGDTSNYGYTF
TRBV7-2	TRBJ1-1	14	CASSGRSRSTEAFF
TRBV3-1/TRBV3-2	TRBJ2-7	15	CASSQLAGNPYEQYF
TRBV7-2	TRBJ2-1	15	CASSLVADSYNEQFF
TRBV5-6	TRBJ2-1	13	CASTYLSYNEQFF
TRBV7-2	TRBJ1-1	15	CASSPGRTGATTQLF
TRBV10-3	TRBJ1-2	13	CAISALQGDGYTF
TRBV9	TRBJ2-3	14	CASSVAGGADTQYF
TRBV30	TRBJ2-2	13	CAWSVYSTGELFF
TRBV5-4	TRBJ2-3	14	CASSSYPSTDTQYF
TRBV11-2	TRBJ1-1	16	CASSLGTGPLASAAFF
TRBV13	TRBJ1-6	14	CASSLGQNNSPLHF
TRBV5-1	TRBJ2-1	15	CASRPTLSSYNEQFF
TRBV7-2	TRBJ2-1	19	CASSSPGLAGRRYYNEQFF
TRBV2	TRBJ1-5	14	CASRRGNGNQPQHF
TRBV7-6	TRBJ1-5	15	CASSPGTASNQPQHF
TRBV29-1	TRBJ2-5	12	CSGGGVQETQYF
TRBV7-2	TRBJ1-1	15	CASSLSSLEGREAFF
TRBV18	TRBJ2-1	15	CASSSGGYSTNEQFF
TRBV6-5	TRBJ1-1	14	CASDELGEDTEAFF
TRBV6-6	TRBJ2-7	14	CASSSTSGSYEQYF
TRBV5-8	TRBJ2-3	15	CASSFGGPGADTQYF
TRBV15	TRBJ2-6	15	CATSRDLSGANVLTF
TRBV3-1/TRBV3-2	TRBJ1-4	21	CASSQDTGAWQKITTNEKLFF
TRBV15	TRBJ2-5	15	CATSRDNSQKETQYF
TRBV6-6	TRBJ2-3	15	CASRTGLAGGDTQYF
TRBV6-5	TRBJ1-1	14	CASSPDMGGWVAFF
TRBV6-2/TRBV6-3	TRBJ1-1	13	CASSYTGQGQAFF
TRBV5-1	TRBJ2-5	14	CASSISGRLETQYF
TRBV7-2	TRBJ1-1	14	CASSSLQGETEAFF
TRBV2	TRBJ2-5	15	CASSESASEQETQYF
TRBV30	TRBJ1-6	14	CAWSATMGDSPLHF